These 26 T cell receptor beta chains were sequenced from one sample in a study of control samples from healthy donors and cancer patients. The repertoire was sequenced with immunoSEQ multiplex PCR; TCRdb's copy has only in-frame clones and lacks some. The repertoire has 55,000 to 70,000 clones, 75% to 95% of them found once; the top ten carry roughly 0.9%. Sample: PBMCs. The source of these receptors is a man aged 25 to 45 with colorectal cancer.

J is TRBJ1-2 and V is TRBV6-1; 12 nucleotides align to TRBD1. With V trimmed by 2 bases and J by 7 bases, 5 bases remained unmatched. CDR1 and CDR2 from the germline V gene are MNHNS and SASEGT. This CDR3 has 15 amino acids. The CDR3 DNA sequence: TGTGCCAGCAGTGAATGGGGGACAGGGGGCAGTGGCTACACCTTC. Protein product: CASSEWGTGGSGYTF.

The chain couples TRBV14 to TRBJ1-2; D remains unclear. CDR1 SGHDN and CDR2 FVKESK come from the germline V gene. The CDR3 has 15 amino acids. V was clipped by 1 base and J by 4 bases, with 13 bases between them. The CDR3 nucleotides read TGTGCCAGCAGCCAAGGAGGAGGGAATACCTATGGCTACACCTTC. Translation gives CASSQGGGNTYGYTF.

As concerns this clone: The sample has other DNA sequences that encode this CDR3 too. The rearrangement links TRBV18 to TRBJ1-4; the match to TRBD1 covers 12 bases. This CDR3 has 18 residues. Trimming at V came to 2 bases and at J to 5 bases, leaving 9 bases not matched to a gene. CDR1 is KGHSH, CDR2 LQKENI, per germline. CDR3 amino acids: CASSPAPGTGGRNEKLFF. DNA for the CDR3: TGTGCCAGCTCACCAGCCCCCGGGACAGGGGGCAGGAATGAAAAACTGTTTTTT.

The chain is built from TRBV7-2 and TRBJ2-5; D uncertain. The CDR3 extends over 13 amino acids. Germline V CDR1 and CDR2: SGHTA, FQGNSA. Between the trimmed V and J ends, which lost 4 bases and 1 base, there was a span of 7 bases. The CDR3 DNA reads as TGTGCCAGCAGCTCGACAACCCAAGAGACCCAGTACTTC. This sequence encodes CASSSTTQETQYF.

The genes are TRBV5-1 and TRBJ2-5, with TRBD1 as a possible D gene (5 bases). CDR1 is SGHRS, CDR2 YFSETQ, per germline. The CDR3 totals 15 residues. V lost 0 bases and J 5 bases, leaving 14 bases between the germline ends. In DNA form, the CDR3 reads TGCGCCAGCAGCTTGGGACAGAGGTTGGGCGAGACCCAGTACTTC. Translating gives CASSLGQRLGETQYF.

The genes are TRBV5-1 and TRBJ1-5, with D uncertain. Germline lookup yields CDR1 SGHRS and CDR2 YFSETQ. V shed 0 bases and J shed 4 bases, with 5 bases lying between them. The CDR3 has 13 residues. In nucleotides, the CDR3 is TGCGCCAGCAGCTTGGATGGGAATCAGCCCCAGCATTTT. Translating it yields CASSLDGNQPQHF.

The chain couples TRBV5-4 to TRBJ2-7; 11 nucleotides align to TRBD1. Trimming at V came to 8 bases and at J to 2 bases, leaving 3 bases not matched to a gene. This CDR3 has 13 residues. CDR1 SGHNT and CDR2 YYREEE come from the germline V gene (reference sequence). The CDR3: CASGQGAAYEQYF. In DNA form, the CDR3 reads TGTGCCAGTGGACAGGGGGCAGCCTACGAGCAGTACTTC.

The chain recombines TRBV24-1 with TRBJ1-5; 8 nucleotides agree with TRBD1. Looked up from germline, CDR1 is KGHDR and CDR2 is SFDVKD. V trimming: 5 bases; J trimming: 7 bases; junction bases outside the gene matches: 9. The CDR3 extends over 15 amino acids. CDR3 DNA sequence: TGTGCCACCAGTGCTGTGGACAGGGAGGGACAGCCCCAGCATTTT. Its translation is CATSAVDREGQPQHF.

This rearrangement joins TRBV29-1 to TRBJ1-2; D not certain. This CDR3 comprises 13 residues. Germline CDR1 and CDR2: SQVTM and ANQGSEA. Trimming cost V 4 bases and J 2 bases, with 11 bases left between them. CDR3 DNA sequence: TGCAGCGTTGGTCACAGAGAGAACTATGGCTACACCTTC. Encoded protein: CSVGHRENYGYTF.

This chain connects TRBV11-2 to TRBJ1-1, with D tentatively TRBD1 (5 bases). This CDR3 has 13 amino acids. V was clipped by 4 bases and J by 8 bases, with 14 bases between them. Germline-derived CDR1 and CDR2 are SGHAT and FQNNGV. CDR3 amino acids: CASSSAVRGEAFF. The CDR3 bases are TGTGCCAGCAGCTCCGCGGTCCGGGGCGAAGCTTTCTTT.

The chain joins TRBV25-1 to TRBJ1-2; D is possibly TRBD1 (5 bases). V gave up 7 bases and J gave up 8 bases, with 14 bases separating them. Per the germline V gene, CDR1 is MGHDK and CDR2 is SYGVNS. The CDR3 sequence is 12 residues long. CDR3 amino acids: CASTEGNRGYTF. The CDR3 DNA is TGTGCCAGCACGGAGGGGAATCGGGGCTACACCTTC.

This clone was detected once. The chain employs TRBV19 and TRBJ1-5; D remains ambiguous. Trimming took 5 bases from V and 0 from J, leaving 17 bases between them. Germline loops: CDR1 LNHDA, CDR2 SQIVND (reference sequence). CDR3 size: 17 residues. The CDR3 loop reads CASSQYKGEYSNQPQHF. The CDR3 nucleotides read TGTGCCAGTAGTCAGTACAAGGGCGAGTATAGCAATCAGCCCCAGCATTTT.

The chain recombines TRBV15 with TRBJ1-4; D may be TRBD1 (5 bases). The CDR3 is made up of 16 amino acids. Germline V gene data show CDR1 as LNHNV and CDR2 as YYDKDF (reference sequence). V was cut by 1 base and J by 5 bases, with 14 bases left in between. The CDR3 here is CATSRGFGHLNEKLFF. CDR3 sequence (DNA): TGTGCCACCAGCAGAGGGTTCGGACACCTGAATGAAAAACTGTTTTTT. The full variable domain, its missing parts supplied by reference TRBV15 and TRBJ1-4, is DAMVIQNPRYQVTQFGKPVTLSCSQTLNHNVMYWYQQKSSQAPKLLFHYYDKDFNNEADTPDNFQSRRPNTSFCFLDIRSPGLGDTAMYLCATSRGFGHLNEKLFFGSGTQLSVL.

This clone was observed once. The chain has TRBV7-2 and TRBJ1-5, with D unresolved. The CDR3 sequence is 15 residues long. Germline values: CDR1 SGHTA, CDR2 FQGNSA. V shed 2 bases and J shed 1 base, with 9 bases lying between them. This CDR3 reads CASSLYQDSNQPQHF. CDR3 in DNA: TGTGCCAGCAGCTTATATCAGGACAGCAATCAGCCCCAGCATTTT.

This chain links TRBV5-4 with TRBJ2-2; 8 bases fit TRBD1. J gave up 2 bases and V 5 bases, and 5 bases lay outside the gene matches. This CDR3 has 15 residues. CDR1 is SGHNT and CDR2 is YYREEE in the germline V gene (reference sequence). As DNA, the CDR3 is TGTGCCAGCAGGGGGGACAGGACCAACACCGGGGAGCTGTTTTTT. The encoded protein is CASRGDRTNTGELFF.

V and J are TRBV19 and TRBJ2-2, with 7 bases lining up with TRBD2. This CDR3 is built from 15 residues. Germline-derived CDR1 and CDR2 are LNHDA and SQIVND (reference sequence). V was clipped by 0 bases and J by 6 bases; unmatched bases: 4. CDR3 bases: TGTGCCAGTAGTATAGATCCTAGCGGACCCGGGGAGCTGTTTTTT. Amino acids: CASSIDPSGPGELFF. The full variable domain, rest sourced from reference TRBV19 and TRBJ2-2, is DGGITQSPKYLFRKEGQNVTLSCEQNLNHDAMYWYRQDPGQGLRLIYYSQIVNDFQKGDIAEGYSVSREKKESFPLTVTSAQKNPTAFYLCASSIDPSGPGELFFGEGSRLTVL.

The CDR3 DNA is TGTGCCAGCAGCTTGGACAGCACCGGGGAGCTGTTTTTT. Translating it yields CASSLDSTGELFF. The chain is built from TRBV7-9 and TRBJ2-2, with a tentative D call TRBD1 (6 bases). Germline-derived CDR1 and CDR2 are SEHNR and FQNEAQ (reference sequence). The CDR3 totals 13 residues. V was shortened by 3 bases and J by 4 bases, with 6 bases between the two germline ends.

This chain joins TRBV2 and TRBJ2-7, with a tentative D call TRBD2 (6 bases). The CDR3 has 13 amino acids. Trimming took 7 bases from V and 2 from J, leaving 12 bases between them. The germline V gene encodes CDR1 SNHLY and CDR2 FYNNEI. The CDR3 loop reads CASMGTPAYEQYV. The CDR3 bases are TGTGCCAGCATGGGGACTCCGGCCTACGAGCAGTACGTC.

This rearrangement joins TRBV6-2 or TRBV6-3 to TRBJ1-2; no clear D gene. CDR3 length: 13 amino acids. V lost 0 bases, J lost 6 bases, and 8 bases lay in between. Germline CDR1 and CDR2: MNHEY and SVGEGT. The CDR3 protein is CASSYSIGDGYTF. Here the CDR3 DNA reads TGTGCCAGCAGTTACTCGATTGGGGATGGCTACACCTTC.

The chain uses TRBV6-5 and TRBJ1-1; D may be TRBD1 (6 bases). Between the trimmed V and J ends, which lost 3 bases and 1 base, there was a span of 15 bases. CDR1 and CDR2 from the germline V gene are MNHEY and SVGAGI. The CDR3 loop spans 16 amino acids. For the CDR3, the DNA is TGTGCCAGCAGTTATCAGACGACAGGACCGAACACTGAAGCTTTCTTT. Its translation: CASSYQTTGPNTEAFF.

CDR3 sequence reads: CASSSGTPDSNQPQHF. The CDR3 DNA sequence: TGTGCCAGCAGTTCGGGGACACCGGATAGCAATCAGCCCCAGCATTTT. The rearrangement joins TRBV27 to TRBJ1-5, with D tentatively TRBD1 (6 bases). The V gene lost 4 bases and the J gene lost 0 bases, with 13 bases spanning the gap. The CDR3 runs to 16 residues. CDR1 is MNHEY, CDR2 SMNVEV, per germline (reference sequence).

This clone has more than one count but fewer than ten. This chain connects TRBV6-5 to TRBJ1-2, with D possibly matching TRBD1 (5 bases). CDR1 and CDR2 (germline): MNHEY, SVGAGI. V lost 4 bases and J 10 bases, leaving 19 bases between the germline ends. This CDR3 comprises 14 residues. The CDR3 DNA is TGTGCCAGCAGTTCCATCGGGACCGGAGGTGCCTACACCTTC. Translated: CASSSIGTGGAYTF.

The rearrangement uses TRBV7-9 and TRBJ1-2, with 8 bases aligning to TRBD1. With V trimmed by 2 bases and J by 7 bases, 6 bases remained unmatched. The CDR3 consists of 14 residues. Germline-derived CDR1 and CDR2 are SEHNR and FQNEAQ (reference sequence). The CDR3 nucleotides read TGTGCCAGCAGCTTAAAACAGGGGGGAGGTGGCTACACCTTC. Amino acids: CASSLKQGGGGYTF.

This clone was seen once. V gene TRBV3-1 (or the pseudogene TRBV3-2) combines with J gene TRBJ1-3, with 9 bases lining up with TRBD1. Trimming cost V 1 base and J 8 bases; bases outside gene matches: 6. Germline V gene sequence: CDR1 LGHDT, CDR2 YNNKEL (reference sequence). The CDR3 loop spans 15 amino acids. This CDR3 reads CASSQGQGDGDTIYF. Written as DNA, the CDR3 is TGTGCCAGCAGCCAAGGACAGGGGGATGGCGACACCATATATTTT.

The chain carries TRBV7-2 and TRBJ1-6, with 9 bases that match TRBD1. Germline-derived CDR1 and CDR2 are SGHTA and FQGNSA. The CDR3 is made up of 15 amino acids. The ends lost 6 bases at V and 7 bases at J; junction bases unmatched: 7. The CDR3 loop reads CASSPQGAMNSPLHF. The CDR3 DNA reads as TGTGCCAGCAGTCCACAGGGGGCGATGAATTCACCCCTCCACTTT.

V and J are TRBV6-2 or TRBV6-3 and TRBJ1-2, with 10 positions matching TRBD1. J lost 7 bases, V lost 5 bases, and 10 bases had no gene match. In germline, CDR1 is MNHEY, CDR2 SVGEGT. CDR3 size: 15 residues. CDR3 nucleotide sequence: TGTGCCAGCAGTCAACCCGACAGGGGGCAGAGTGGCTACACCTTC. Translated, it gives CASSQPDRGQSGYTF.